These 17 T cell receptor beta chains were sequenced from one sample in a study of T cell changes during pregnancy in multiple sclerosis. Here immunoSEQ multiplex PCR was the method, and the copy in TCRdb shows in-frame clones only, minus some. The table shows about 69,000 clones, with approximately 91% occurring only once. The source was peripheral blood, collected in the third trimester of pregnancy. All receptors come from a female donor with multiple sclerosis, enrolled in a pregnancy study.

V usage is TRBV5-1 and J usage is TRBJ2-3, with 8 bases fitting TRBD2. Losses at the gene ends were 4 bases for V and 2 bases for J; bases not matched to a gene: 6. Germline CDR1 SGHRS, CDR2 YFSETQ. The CDR3 spans 15 residues. The DNA of the CDR3 is TGCGCCAGCAGCCTTAGCGGGGCCATCACAGATACGCAGTATTTT. Translated: CASSLSGAITDTQYF.

The rearrangement uses TRBV2 and TRBJ2-1, with 13 positions matching TRBD2. CDR1 SNHLY and CDR2 FYNNEI come from the germline V gene. After removal of 8 bases from V and 8 bases from J, the junction contained 6 bases not matched to a gene. The CDR3 has 14 residues. CDR3 amino acids: CASLTSGGAHEQFF. The CDR3 coding sequence is TGTGCCAGCCTTACTAGCGGGGGGGCCCATGAGCAGTTCTTC.

The chain carries TRBV9 and TRBJ1-5, with D uncertain. The CDR3 totals 13 residues. V shed 0 bases and J shed 4 bases, with 5 bases lying between them. Germline assignment: CDR1 SGDLS and CDR2 YYNGEE. CDR3 DNA sequence: TGTGCCAGCAGCGTAGCCACTAATCAGCCCCAGCATTTT. Protein: CASSVATNQPQHF.

The CDR3 DNA reads TGTGCCAGCAGGAAGGGAGACTCTAACGTCGCTGAGCAGTTCTTC. Its translation is CASRKGDSNVAEQFF. The chain couples TRBV6-5 to TRBJ2-1, with a possible D match to TRBD2 (5 bases). Germline CDR1 and CDR2: MNHEY and SVGAGI. The CDR3 is 15 residues long. Trimming removed 6 bases at V and 9 bases at J, with 21 bases between.

This clone was detected only a few times. The rearrangement joins TRBV29-1 to TRBJ2-2, with TRBD2 matching over 12 bases. After removal of 0 bases from V and 4 bases from J, the junction contained 9 bases not matched to a gene. The CDR3 runs 18 residues. Germline CDR1 reads SQVTM; CDR2 reads ANQGSEA. The CDR3 DNA sequence: TGCAGCGTTGAAGATGGGCTGTCGGGACTAGCGGGCACCGGGGAGCTGTTTTTT. Translation: CSVEDGLSGLAGTGELFF.

This sequence joins TRBV27 and TRBJ1-2, with 8 bases fitting TRBD1. The CDR3 has 16 residues. The trim removed 6 bases at V and 2 bases at J, leaving 11 bases unmatched. Germline values: CDR1 MNHEY, CDR2 SMNVEV (reference sequence). CDR3 amino acids: CASRRGQGPYNYGYTF. The CDR3 DNA sequence: TGTGCCAGCAGGCGAGGACAGGGCCCTTACAACTATGGCTACACCTTC.

This chain uses TRBV7-8 with TRBJ1-6, with 10 bases that match TRBD1. CDR1 and CDR2 (germline): SGHVS, FQNEAQ. The V segment lost 0 bases and the J segment 3 bases; nucleotides outside the gene matches: 11. This CDR3 spans 20 amino acids. CDR3 loop: CASSLARGDRGYIYNSPLHF. In nucleotides, the CDR3 is TGTGCCAGCAGCTTAGCGCGGGGGGACAGGGGATATATCTATAATTCACCCCTCCACTTT.

This rearrangement joins TRBV4-3 to TRBJ2-3; the match to TRBD2 covers 8 bases. The V and J ends lost 0 bases and 2 bases, in that order; junction bases with no gene match: 4. Per germline, CDR1 LGHNA and CDR2 YSLEER. This CDR3 has 16 amino acids. For the CDR3, the DNA is TGCGCCAGCAGCCAAGATTACGGGGGGGCCACAGATACGCAGTATTTT. Its translation: CASSQDYGGATDTQYF.

The chain carries TRBV7-2 and TRBJ2-5; 7 nucleotides align to TRBD2. Germline V lookup: CDR1 SGHTA, CDR2 FQGNSA. The CDR3 sequence is 14 residues long. The V segment lost 2 bases and the J segment 3 bases; nucleotides outside the gene matches: 3. The CDR3 spells CASSLMGGEETQYF. The CDR3 coding sequence is TGTGCCAGCAGCTTAATGGGGGGGGAAGAGACCCAGTACTTC. The full variable domain, its missing parts supplied by reference TRBV7-2 and TRBJ2-5, is GAGVSQSPSNKVTEKGKDVELRCDPISGHTALYWYRQSLGQGLEFLIYFQGNSAPDKSGLPSDRFSAERTGGSVSTLTIQRTQQEDSAVYLCASSLMGGEETQYFGPGTRLLVL.

The chain links TRBV6-4 to TRBJ2-3, with TRBD1 identical over 8 bases. This CDR3 has 14 residues. With V trimmed by 8 bases and J by 2 bases, 6 bases remained unmatched. Germline lookup yields CDR1 MRHNA and CDR2 SNTAGT. CDR3 nucleotide sequence: TGTGCCAGCGGAAACAGGGGGGACACAGATACGCAGTATTTT. This translates into CASGNRGDTDTQYF.

The chain recombines TRBV10-3 with TRBJ1-4; 12 bases map to TRBD1. The ends lost 8 bases at V and 7 bases at J; junction bases unmatched: 2. Germline V gene sequence: CDR1 ENHRY, CDR2 SYGVKD. CDR3 length: 13 residues. The CDR3 bases are TGTGCCATCCCGGGACAGGGGGCTGAAAAACTGTTTTTT. It codes for CAIPGQGAEKLFF.

The chain combines TRBV10-3 with TRBJ1-1; 10 bases line up with TRBD1. Per the germline V gene, CDR1 is ENHRY and CDR2 is SYGVKD. The CDR3 extends over 14 amino acids. V lost 8 bases to trimming and J lost 3 bases; unmatched junction nucleotides: 6. The CDR3 DNA reads TGTGCCATCGGGGGGACAGGGGTCTACACTGAAGCTTTCTTT. Its translation: CAIGGTGVYTEAFF.

The V and J genes are TRBV18 and TRBJ2-5, with 7 positions matching TRBD1. The ends lost 3 bases at V and 3 bases at J; junction bases unmatched: 13. Looked up from germline, CDR1 is KGHSH and CDR2 is LQKENI. The CDR3 totals 17 residues. CDR3 in DNA: TGTGCCAGCTCACCTCGCCGTTTCCGGGACAGAGAAGAGACCCAGTACTTC. Amino acids: CASSPRRFRDREETQYF.

The genes are TRBV4-3 and TRBJ2-7; 8 nucleotides match TRBD1. CDR1 is LGHNA and CDR2 is YSLEER in the germline V gene. V shed 8 bases and J 1 base; nucleotides not matched to a gene: 10. This CDR3 has 15 amino acids. This CDR3 reads CASRRDRTGSYEQYF. The DNA for the CDR3 is TGCGCCAGCCGGCGTGACCGGACAGGGTCCTACGAGCAGTACTTC.

The chain recombines TRBV9 with TRBJ1-2, with D possibly TRBD1 on 6 matching bases. V lost 4 bases and J lost 3, with 19 bases in between. The CDR3 has 16 residues. Germline-derived CDR1 and CDR2 are SGDLS and YYNGEE. The CDR3 reads CASSLTGEGGDYGYTF. CDR3 DNA: TGTGCCAGCAGCCTCACGGGGGAGGGGGGCGACTATGGCTACACCTTC.

The chain employs TRBV5-4 and TRBJ2-2; 11 bases are a match to TRBD1. The junction had 5 bases not matched to a gene; V was cut back by 3 bases and J by 7 bases. Germline loops: CDR1 SGHNT, CDR2 YYREEE (reference sequence). The CDR3 consists of 15 residues. DNA for the CDR3: TGTGCCAGCAGCTCCGGGACAGGGGGTGTCGGGGAGCTGTTTTTT. Translation: CASSSGTGGVGELFF.

This clone was observed a few times. CDR3 DNA: TGTGCCAGCAGCTTCGGGGGTATTAGTGGGACCCCGCACGAGGGGCAGTTCTTC. Amino acids: CASSFGGISGTPHEGQFF. The rearrangement links TRBV5-4 to TRBJ2-1; TRBD2 might be the D (6 bases). In germline, CDR1 is SGHNT, CDR2 YYREEE (reference sequence). V was trimmed by 2 bases and J by 12 bases, leaving 30 bases between them. CDR3 size: 18 residues.